These T cell receptor beta chains were read from a single sample in a study of CD8+ T cells in alopecia areata. The assay was immunoSEQ multiplex PCR, and TCRdb's table has in-frame clones only and misses some. The sample lists hundreds of thousands of clones, around 62% occurring once. The material sequenced was CD4+ T cells sorted from blood, taken at week 0. The receptors come from a human donor with alopecia areata. Each CDR3 is given with its conserved first and last residue. Each record gives: J gene, CDR3 length, D gene, V gene, clone size, CDR3 DNA, CDR3 protein. D genes are given only for firm matches. A row's size may be missing; if present it is once, few, many or a size class.

j_call: TRBJ2-2
cdr3_length: 14
d_call: TRBD2
v_call: TRBV7-3
clone_size: few
cdr3_nt: TGTGCCAGCAGCGCCGGACTAGTCCCCGGGGAGCTGTTTTTT
cdr3_aa: CASSAGLVPGELFF

j_call: TRBJ2-3
cdr3_length: 16
d_call: .
v_call: TRBV29-1
clone_size: .
cdr3_nt: TGCAGCGCACCACCAACACTGGCAGGGAGGCCAGATACGCAGTATTTT
cdr3_aa: CSAPPTLAGRPDTQYF

j_call: TRBJ1-1
cdr3_length: 15
d_call: TRBD1
v_call: TRBV6-5
clone_size: .
cdr3_nt: TGTGCCAGCAGTTCTACAGGGGGCGGGAGCACTGAAGCTTTCTTT
cdr3_aa: CASSSTGGGSTEAFF

j_call: TRBJ1-3
cdr3_length: 12
d_call: .
v_call: TRBV30
clone_size: .
cdr3_nt: TGTGCCTGGACCGTTGGTGAGAACACCATATATTTT
cdr3_aa: CAWTVGENTIYF

j_call: TRBJ1-1
cdr3_length: 12
d_call: .
v_call: TRBV2
clone_size: few
cdr3_nt: TGTGCCAGTACAGAAAGCCGGACTGAAGCTTTCTTT
cdr3_aa: CASTESRTEAFF

j_call: TRBJ1-3
cdr3_length: 11
d_call: .
v_call: TRBV29-1
clone_size: .
cdr3_nt: TGCAGCGTTGACCGTGGAAACACCATATATTTT
cdr3_aa: CSVDRGNTIYF

j_call: TRBJ2-7
cdr3_length: 15
d_call: .
v_call: TRBV6-5
clone_size: few
cdr3_nt: TGTGCCAGCCGTCGCGACAGGATGGTAAGCTACGAGCAGTACTTC
cdr3_aa: CASRRDRMVSYEQYF

j_call: TRBJ1-2
cdr3_length: 18
d_call: .
v_call: TRBV4-2
clone_size: .
cdr3_nt: TGTGCCAGCAGCCCTGATACAGAGGGGGGCCAGGGACGTAGTGGCTACACCTTC
cdr3_aa: CASSPDTEGGQGRSGYTF

j_call: TRBJ2-1
cdr3_length: 15
d_call: TRBD2
v_call: TRBV30
clone_size: .
cdr3_nt: TGTGCCTGGACCTCTGGACTAGCGGGAGGAAGTGAGCAGTTCTTC
cdr3_aa: CAWTSGLAGGSEQFF

j_call: TRBJ2-5
cdr3_length: 13
d_call: TRBD1
v_call: TRBV30
clone_size: .
cdr3_nt: TGTGCCTGGAGTCCGACAGGGGGGAAGACCCAGTACTTC
cdr3_aa: CAWSPTGGKTQYF

j_call: TRBJ1-2
cdr3_length: 18
d_call: .
v_call: TRBV5-1
clone_size: .
cdr3_nt: TGCGCCAGCAGCTTGTTCATTCCGGGACAAGCGACGTTCTATGGCTACACCTTC
cdr3_aa: CASSLFIPGQATFYGYTF

j_call: TRBJ1-5
cdr3_length: 14
d_call: .
v_call: TRBV19
clone_size: once
cdr3_nt: TGTGCCAGTAGTATGACAGTAAGCAATCAGCCCCAGCATTTT
cdr3_aa: CASSMTVSNQPQHF

j_call: TRBJ1-2
cdr3_length: 13
d_call: TRBD1
v_call: TRBV29-1
clone_size: .
cdr3_nt: TGCAGCGTTGAAGATAGGACAGGGTATGGCTACACCTTC
cdr3_aa: CSVEDRTGYGYTF

j_call: TRBJ2-3
cdr3_length: 12
d_call: .
v_call: TRBV6-1
clone_size: .
cdr3_nt: TGTGCCAGCTCGGGAGAGGCAGATACGCAGTATTTT
cdr3_aa: CASSGEADTQYF

j_call: TRBJ2-1
cdr3_length: 15
d_call: .
v_call: TRBV6-6
clone_size: .
cdr3_nt: TGTGCCAGCACCATTACAGCGGGCGGCCACAATGAGCAGTTCTTC
cdr3_aa: CASTITAGGHNEQFF

j_call: TRBJ2-7
cdr3_length: 16
d_call: TRBD2
v_call: TRBV7-3
clone_size: .
cdr3_nt: TGTGCCAGCAGCATAGGGCTGGTAGCGGGAGTCTCCGAGCAGTACTTC
cdr3_aa: CASSIGLVAGVSEQYF

j_call: TRBJ2-7
cdr3_length: 15
d_call: TRBD2
v_call: TRBV25-1
clone_size: .
cdr3_nt: TGTGCCAGCAGTCCTCTAGCGGCCGACTCCTACGAGCAGTACTTC
cdr3_aa: CASSPLAADSYEQYF

j_call: TRBJ2-1
cdr3_length: 15
d_call: TRBD2
v_call: TRBV7-9
clone_size: many
cdr3_nt: TGTGCCAGCAGCTCACTAGCGGGAGGGCCCAGTGAGCAGTTCTTC
cdr3_aa: CASSSLAGGPSEQFF

j_call: TRBJ1-6
cdr3_length: 16
d_call: .
v_call: TRBV7-6
clone_size: .
cdr3_nt: TGTGCCAGCAGCCCCAAAACAGGTTCCTATAATTCACCCCTCCACTTC
cdr3_aa: CASSPKTGSYNSPLHF

j_call: TRBJ1-1
cdr3_length: 13
d_call: .
v_call: TRBV5-6
clone_size: few
cdr3_nt: TGTGCCAGCAGCCGGACAGCAAACACTGAAGCTTTCTTT
cdr3_aa: CASSRTANTEAFF

j_call: TRBJ1-5
cdr3_length: 14
d_call: TRBD1
v_call: TRBV5-1
clone_size: .
cdr3_nt: TGCGCCAGCAGCCCAGGACAGGGGAATCAGCCCCAGCATTTT
cdr3_aa: CASSPGQGNQPQHF

j_call: TRBJ2-1
cdr3_length: 13
d_call: TRBD1
v_call: TRBV5-1
clone_size: few
cdr3_nt: TGCGCCAGCAGCCCGGGACAGGGGAATGAGCAGTTCTTC
cdr3_aa: CASSPGQGNEQFF

j_call: TRBJ2-3
cdr3_length: 14
d_call: TRBD2
v_call: TRBV29-1
clone_size: .
cdr3_nt: TGCAGCGTCTCTAGCGGATATAGCACAGATACGCAGTATTTT
cdr3_aa: CSVSSGYSTDTQYF

j_call: TRBJ2-1
cdr3_length: 15
d_call: .
v_call: TRBV7-6
clone_size: few
cdr3_nt: TGTGCCAGCAGCTTGAGGGGGGGCGCCGTCTATGAGCAGTTCTTC
cdr3_aa: CASSLRGGAVYEQFF

j_call: TRBJ1-4
cdr3_length: 12
d_call: .
v_call: TRBV7-9
clone_size: .
cdr3_nt: TGTGCCAGCAGCTTGTTCGGGGAAAAACTGTTTTTT
cdr3_aa: CASSLFGEKLFF

j_call: TRBJ2-5
cdr3_length: 13
d_call: TRBD2
v_call: TRBV7-3
clone_size: few
cdr3_nt: TGTGCCAGCAGCCCCGGACTAGGGAGCCCCCAGTACTTC
cdr3_aa: CASSPGLGSPQYF

j_call: TRBJ1-2
cdr3_length: 13
d_call: TRBD1
v_call: TRBV6-5
clone_size: .
cdr3_nt: TGTGCCAGCACCCGGACAGGGGGCGATGGCTACACCTTC
cdr3_aa: CASTRTGGDGYTF

j_call: TRBJ2-7
cdr3_length: 15
d_call: .
v_call: TRBV23-1
clone_size: few
cdr3_nt: TGCGCCAGCACCCCCCCGGGGCAACGGACCTACGAGCAGTACTTC
cdr3_aa: CASTPPGQRTYEQYF

j_call: TRBJ1-1
cdr3_length: 12
d_call: TRBD1
v_call: TRBV29-1
clone_size: .
cdr3_nt: TGCAGCGGAGGACAGGGGTACACTGAAGCTTTCTTT
cdr3_aa: CSGGQGYTEAFF

j_call: TRBJ1-2
cdr3_length: 15
d_call: TRBD1
v_call: TRBV11-2
clone_size: .
cdr3_nt: TGTGCCAGCAGCCCCGACGCCTGGACAGGAGGTGGCTACACCTTC
cdr3_aa: CASSPDAWTGGGYTF

j_call: TRBJ2-5
cdr3_length: 15
d_call: .
v_call: TRBV7-9
clone_size: .
cdr3_nt: TGTGCCAGCAGCTTAGCGGGCCGATTACAAGAGACCCAGTACTTC
cdr3_aa: CASSLAGRLQETQYF

j_call: TRBJ2-4
cdr3_length: 15
d_call: .
v_call: TRBV27
clone_size: .
cdr3_nt: TGTGCCAGCAGTTCCACCCCTAGCACGGCGGACATTCAGTACTTC
cdr3_aa: CASSSTPSTADIQYF

j_call: TRBJ1-5
cdr3_length: 12
d_call: TRBD1
v_call: TRBV29-1
clone_size: few
cdr3_nt: TGCAGCGTTGGACAGGGTAAGCAGCCCCAGCATTTT
cdr3_aa: CSVGQGKQPQHF

j_call: TRBJ1-6
cdr3_length: 14
d_call: .
v_call: TRBV25-1
clone_size: .
cdr3_nt: TGTGCCAGCAGTGAAGACGGGGATAATTCACCCCTCCACTTT
cdr3_aa: CASSEDGDNSPLHF

j_call: TRBJ1-1
cdr3_length: 13
d_call: .
v_call: TRBV7-3
clone_size: .
cdr3_nt: TGTGCCAGCAGCTTAACAGGGATCACTGAAGCTTTCTTT
cdr3_aa: CASSLTGITEAFF

j_call: TRBJ1-5
cdr3_length: 16
d_call: .
v_call: TRBV30
clone_size: .
cdr3_nt: TGTGCCTGGAGTGTTTCCAGGGGATATAGCAATCAGCCCCAGCATTTT
cdr3_aa: CAWSVSRGYSNQPQHF

j_call: TRBJ1-5
cdr3_length: 13
d_call: TRBD1
v_call: TRBV30
clone_size: few
cdr3_nt: TGTGCCTGGGAGGACAGGCGCGGGCAGCCCCAGCATTTT
cdr3_aa: CAWEDRRGQPQHF

j_call: TRBJ2-4
cdr3_length: 16
d_call: TRBD1
v_call: TRBV4-1
clone_size: .
cdr3_nt: TGCGCCAGCAGCCCCCTTGAGGACAGGGCCGACAACATTCAGTACTTC
cdr3_aa: CASSPLEDRADNIQYF

j_call: TRBJ2-6
cdr3_length: 14
d_call: .
v_call: TRBV19
clone_size: few
cdr3_nt: TGTGCCAGTAGTACGTTCTCTGGGGCCAACGTCCTGACTTTC
cdr3_aa: CASSTFSGANVLTF

j_call: TRBJ1-1
cdr3_length: 16
d_call: .
v_call: TRBV30
clone_size: .
cdr3_nt: TGTGCCTGGAGTGTATCGGGCAGGGGATTAGCGACTGAAGCTTTCTTT
cdr3_aa: CAWSVSGRGLATEAFF

j_call: TRBJ1-2
cdr3_length: 13
d_call: TRBD1
v_call: TRBV6-5
clone_size: .
cdr3_nt: TGTGCCAGCCTCAACAGGGGTTTAGGTGGCTACACCTTC
cdr3_aa: CASLNRGLGGYTF

j_call: TRBJ1-1
cdr3_length: 14
d_call: .
v_call: TRBV5-1
clone_size: .
cdr3_nt: TGCGCCAGCAGCTTGTATAGGGGGGACACTGAAGCTTTCTTT
cdr3_aa: CASSLYRGDTEAFF

j_call: TRBJ1-5
cdr3_length: 16
d_call: .
v_call: TRBV7-9
clone_size: .
cdr3_nt: TGTGCCAGCAGCTTAGATTTAGGCAGGGGCACTCAGCCCCAGCATTTT
cdr3_aa: CASSLDLGRGTQPQHF

j_call: TRBJ2-1
cdr3_length: 15
d_call: .
v_call: TRBV7-9
clone_size: .
cdr3_nt: TGTGCCAGCAGCCCCGGGGACGGAGACTACAATGAGCAGTTCTTC
cdr3_aa: CASSPGDGDYNEQFF